There are many counts of the clone carrying this T cell receptor (beta chain). Its target is not known. This record belongs to a study of breast tumors, draining lymph nodes, adjacent tissues. Study results and caveats: The data were judged consistent with most tumor T cells coming from lymph node and expanding in tumor. Luminal-like breast cancer showed significantly higher tumor–nontumor repertoire similarity than basal-like. The lymph node origin of tumor T cells was framed as consistent with a hypothesis, not demonstrated. Compared with lymph nodes, tumors were less diverse; compared with nontumor tissue, more.

The lymph nodes were axillary draining lymph nodes from breast cancer patients. TCRdb called the multiplex PCR reads again in MiXCR, with one record for every CDR3 protein. The data show about 130,000 distinct CDR3 sequences, about 20% seen once. Source material: axillary lymph node tissue. The TCR comes from a female donor with breast cancer. Some clones in this sample may be carry-over from other donors' samples.

The CDR3 coding sequence is TGTGCCAGCAGCCGGGGCGATGGCTACACCTTC. Translation gives CASSRGDGYTF. The chain combines TRBV7-9 with TRBJ1-2, with D perhaps TRBD1 (5 bases). Germline V gene sequence: CDR1 SEHNR, CDR2 FQNEAQ (reference sequence). This CDR3 contains 11 residues. V was trimmed by 5 bases and J by 6 bases, leaving 7 bases between them.